A selection of T cell receptor beta chains follows, all from one sample in a study of radiotherapy plus CTLA-4 blockade in lung cancer. Sequencing was performed with immunoSEQ multiplex PCR; in TCRdb, only in-frame clones are kept and a portion is missing. The table records about 88,000 clones, 72% of them present only once. The sequencing used peripheral blood, collected from a patient treated with radiotherapy plus ipilimumab. These receptor sequences come from a human donor with non-small cell lung cancer that progressed on radiotherapy plus ipilimumab. Each CDR3 is given with its conserved first and last residue. The order of the fields is clone size, D gene, J gene, V gene, CDR3 protein, CDR3 DNA. D genes are given only for firm matches. Expanded clones are given a class, and other clones once, few, many or no size at all.

size: NA; D: TRBD1; J: TRBJ1-2; V: TRBV10-3; CDR3: CAISRTGDPVGYTF; DNA: TGTGCCATCAGCCGGACAGGGGACCCAGTAGGCTACACCTTC
size: NA; D: NA; J: TRBJ2-6; V: TRBV19; CDR3: CASSMNRAGANVLTF; DNA: TGTGCCAGTAGTATGAACAGGGCTGGGGCCAACGTCCTGACTTTC
size: few; D: NA; J: TRBJ1-5; V: TRBV19; CDR3: CASSNRVGNQPQHF; DNA: TGTGCCAGTAGTAACAGGGTGGGCAATCAGCCCCAGCATTTT
size: NA; D: NA; J: TRBJ2-1; V: TRBV13; CDR3: CASSLRQEQFF; DNA: TGTGCCAGCAGCTTGCGACAAGAGCAGTTCTTC
size: NA; D: NA; J: TRBJ1-6; V: TRBV7-2; CDR3: CASSLSGSSYNSPLHF; DNA: TGTGCCAGCAGCTTGAGCGGAAGCTCCTATAATTCACCCCTCCACTTT
size: once; D: TRBD2; J: TRBJ2-2; V: TRBV2; CDR3: CASLRAGGPNTGELFF; DNA: TGTGCCAGCCTGCGGGCGGGAGGGCCGAACACCGGGGAGCTGTTTTTT
size: few; D: NA; J: TRBJ2-5; V: TRBV6-1; CDR3: CASRMGGEETQYF; DNA: TGTGCCAGCAGGATGGGTGGCGAAGAGACCCAGTACTTC
size: NA; D: NA; J: TRBJ1-2; V: TRBV7-2; CDR3: CASSLRGGGYTF; DNA: TGTGCCAGCAGCTTACGGGGGGGTGGCTACACCTTC
size: NA; D: NA; J: TRBJ1-2; V: TRBV15; CDR3: CATSTRDNYGYTF; DNA: TGTGCCACCAGCACCCGGGACAACTATGGCTACACCTTC
size: NA; D: TRBD1; J: TRBJ1-6; V: TRBV18; CDR3: CASSPGQGASSSPLHF; DNA: TGTGCCAGCTCACCAGGACAGGGGGCGAGTAGCTCACCCCTCCACTTT
size: NA; D: TRBD1; J: TRBJ2-3; V: TRBV7-6; CDR3: CASSFDRELDTQYF; DNA: TGTGCCAGCAGCTTCGACAGGGAGCTAGATACGCAGTATTTT
size: NA; D: NA; J: TRBJ2-6; V: TRBV10-3; CDR3: CAISGETGANVLTF; DNA: TGTGCCATCAGTGGGGAAACAGGGGCCAACGTCCTGACTTTC
size: once; D: TRBD1; J: TRBJ1-2; V: TRBV7-2; CDR3: CASSSHGTANYGYTF; DNA: TGTGCCAGCAGCTCCCATGGGACAGCTAACTATGGCTACACCTTC
size: NA; D: TRBD2; J: TRBJ2-7; V: TRBV5-4; CDR3: CASRPDWGGFYEQYF; DNA: TGTGCCAGCAGACCGGACTGGGGGGGGTTCTACGAGCAGTACTTC
size: NA; D: TRBD2; J: TRBJ2-1; V: TRBV10-2; CDR3: CASKTSGSSYNEQFF; DNA: TGCGCCAGCAAGACTAGCGGGAGCTCCTACAATGAGCAGTTCTTC
size: few; D: TRBD1; J: TRBJ1-1; V: TRBV18; CDR3: CASSPPPGQGGVGTEAFF; DNA: TGTGCCAGCTCTCCCCCCCCGGGACAGGGAGGCGTTGGGACTGAAGCTTTCTTT
size: NA; D: TRBD2; J: TRBJ2-1; V: TRBV2; CDR3: CASRRGTSEDNEQFF; DNA: TGTGCCAGCAGGAGGGGGACTAGCGAGGACAATGAGCAGTTCTTC
size: few; D: NA; J: TRBJ1-5; V: TRBV7-9; CDR3: CASSLGSWGNQPQHF; DNA: TGTGCCAGCAGCTTAGGCAGTTGGGGCAATCAGCCCCAGCATTTT
size: NA; D: TRBD1; J: TRBJ1-4; V: TRBV4-1; CDR3: CASSQGDRSNEKLFF; DNA: TGCGCCAGCAGCCAAGGGGACAGATCTAATGAAAAACTGTTTTTT
size: NA; D: NA; J: TRBJ2-6; V: TRBV6-1; CDR3: CASSRQSSGANVLTF; DNA: TGTGCCAGCAGTCGACAGAGCTCTGGGGCCAACGTCCTGACTTTC
size: once; D: NA; J: TRBJ2-5; V: TRBV7-7; CDR3: CASSRGETQYF; DNA: TGTGCCAGCAGCCGGGGGGAGACCCAGTACTTC
size: NA; D: NA; J: TRBJ2-2; V: TRBV19; CDR3: CASSIGATGELFF; DNA: TGTGCCAGTAGTATAGGTGCAACCGGGGAGCTGTTTTTT
size: few; D: TRBD1; J: TRBJ1-1; V: TRBV5-1; CDR3: CASRTQGHTEAFF; DNA: TGCGCCAGCAGGACACAGGGGCACACTGAAGCTTTCTTT
size: few; D: TRBD2; J: TRBJ2-2; V: TRBV6-5; CDR3: CASSGMLAGTGELFF; DNA: TGTGCCAGCAGTGGGATGCTAGCGGGCACCGGGGAGCTGTTTTTT
size: NA; D: NA; J: TRBJ2-3; V: TRBV19; CDR3: CASTDGQLTDTQYF; DNA: TGTGCCAGTACAGATGGACAGCTCACAGATACGCAGTATTTT
size: few; D: NA; J: TRBJ1-2; V: TRBV28; CDR3: CASSLFDVGYGYTF; DNA: TGTGCCAGCAGTTTATTCGACGTGGGGTATGGCTACACCTTC
size: NA; D: NA; J: TRBJ2-5; V: TRBV28; CDR3: CASSLRAGPLYQETQYF; DNA: TGTGCCAGCAGTTTAAGGGCGGGGCCACTGTACCAAGAGACCCAGTACTTC
size: few; D: NA; J: TRBJ1-4; V: TRBV7-9; CDR3: CASSFGGEKLFF; DNA: TGTGCCAGCAGCTTCGGGGGCGAAAAACTGTTTTTT
size: once; D: NA; J: TRBJ2-5; V: TRBV28; CDR3: CASRGGYRRETQYF; DNA: TGTGCCAGCAGAGGAGGTTACCGTCGGGAGACCCAGTACTTC
size: few; D: TRBD2; J: TRBJ2-1; V: TRBV10-2; CDR3: CASSVEREGQIYYNEQFF; DNA: TGCGCCAGCAGTGTAGAGCGGGAGGGCCAGATTTACTACAATGAGCAGTTCTTC
size: few; D: TRBD1; J: TRBJ1-2; V: TRBV28; CDR3: CASSLGQGASLYGYTF; DNA: TGTGCCAGCAGTTTAGGACAGGGGGCGAGCCTCTATGGCTACACCTTC
size: few; D: NA; J: TRBJ1-5; V: TRBV6-1; CDR3: CAGGSGARQPQHF; DNA: TGTGCCGGCGGATCGGGGGCGAGGCAGCCCCAGCATTTT
size: once; D: NA; J: TRBJ1-3; V: TRBV9; CDR3: CASSVVGASGNTIYF; DNA: TGTGCCAGCAGCGTCGTGGGGGCGTCTGGAAACACCATATATTTT
size: NA; D: NA; J: TRBJ2-1; V: TRBV19; CDR3: CASSIGPVGYNEQFF; DNA: TGTGCCAGTAGTATAGGACCCGTGGGCTACAATGAGCAGTTCTTC
size: few; D: NA; J: TRBJ2-7; V: TRBV6-5; CDR3: CASSTRQGYEQYF; DNA: TGTGCCAGCAGTACCCGCCAGGGCTACGAGCAGTACTTC
size: NA; D: TRBD1; J: TRBJ1-2; V: TRBV30; CDR3: CAWGGTGGRGGYTF; DNA: TGTGCCTGGGGCGGGACAGGGGGCCGGGGTGGCTACACCTTC
size: NA; D: NA; J: TRBJ2-6; V: TRBV6-1; CDR3: CASTSMASGANVLTF; DNA: TGTGCCAGCACCAGTATGGCCTCTGGGGCCAACGTCCTGACTTTC
size: NA; D: NA; J: TRBJ2-5; V: TRBV9; CDR3: CASSVGGRETQYF; DNA: TGTGCCAGCAGCGTAGGGGGGCGAGAGACCCAGTACTTC
size: few; D: NA; J: TRBJ1-6; V: TRBV7-9; CDR3: CASSWAGADSPLHF; DNA: TGTGCCAGCAGCTGGGCTGGGGCGGATTCACCCCTCCACTTT
size: NA; D: TRBD1; J: TRBJ2-7; V: TRBV29-1; CDR3: CSVGQGIYEQYF; DNA: TGCAGCGTGGGACAGGGGATCTACGAGCAGTACTTC
size: NA; D: TRBD1; J: TRBJ2-5; V: TRBV5-1; CDR3: CASSLVDGTGQETQYF; DNA: TGCGCCAGCAGCTTGGTGGATGGGACAGGTCAAGAGACCCAGTACTTC
size: NA; D: NA; J: TRBJ1-1; V: TRBV4-3; CDR3: CASSQDRGTNTEAFF; DNA: TGCGCCAGCAGCCAAGATCGGGGAACGAACACTGAAGCTTTCTTT